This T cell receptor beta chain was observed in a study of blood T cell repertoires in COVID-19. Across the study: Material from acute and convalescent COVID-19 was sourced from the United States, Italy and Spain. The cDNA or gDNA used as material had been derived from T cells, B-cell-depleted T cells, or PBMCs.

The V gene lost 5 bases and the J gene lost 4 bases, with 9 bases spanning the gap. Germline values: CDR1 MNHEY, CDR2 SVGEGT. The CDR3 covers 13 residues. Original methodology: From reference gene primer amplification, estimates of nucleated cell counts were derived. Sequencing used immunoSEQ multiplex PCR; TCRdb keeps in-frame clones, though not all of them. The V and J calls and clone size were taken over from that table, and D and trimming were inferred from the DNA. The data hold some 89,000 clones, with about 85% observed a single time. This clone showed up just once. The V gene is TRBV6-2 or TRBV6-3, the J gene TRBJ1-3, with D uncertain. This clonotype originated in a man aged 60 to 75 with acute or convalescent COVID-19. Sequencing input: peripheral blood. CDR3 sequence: CASSPSGGNTIYF. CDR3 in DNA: TGTGCCAGCAGTCCGTCGGGAGGAAACACCATATATTTT.